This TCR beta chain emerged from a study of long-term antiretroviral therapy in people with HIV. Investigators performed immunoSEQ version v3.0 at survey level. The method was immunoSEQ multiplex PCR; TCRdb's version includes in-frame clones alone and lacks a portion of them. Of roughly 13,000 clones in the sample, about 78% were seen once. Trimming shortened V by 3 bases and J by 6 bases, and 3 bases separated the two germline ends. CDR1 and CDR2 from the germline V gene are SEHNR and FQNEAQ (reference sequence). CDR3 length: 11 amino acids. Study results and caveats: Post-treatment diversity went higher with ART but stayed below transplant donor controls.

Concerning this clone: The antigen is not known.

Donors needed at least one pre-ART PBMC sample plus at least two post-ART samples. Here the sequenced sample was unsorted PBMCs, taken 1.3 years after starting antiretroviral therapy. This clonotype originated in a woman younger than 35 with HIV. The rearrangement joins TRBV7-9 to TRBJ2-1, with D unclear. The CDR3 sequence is CASSFLNEQFF. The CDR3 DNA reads TGTGCCAGCAGCTTTCTCAATGAGCAGTTCTTC.